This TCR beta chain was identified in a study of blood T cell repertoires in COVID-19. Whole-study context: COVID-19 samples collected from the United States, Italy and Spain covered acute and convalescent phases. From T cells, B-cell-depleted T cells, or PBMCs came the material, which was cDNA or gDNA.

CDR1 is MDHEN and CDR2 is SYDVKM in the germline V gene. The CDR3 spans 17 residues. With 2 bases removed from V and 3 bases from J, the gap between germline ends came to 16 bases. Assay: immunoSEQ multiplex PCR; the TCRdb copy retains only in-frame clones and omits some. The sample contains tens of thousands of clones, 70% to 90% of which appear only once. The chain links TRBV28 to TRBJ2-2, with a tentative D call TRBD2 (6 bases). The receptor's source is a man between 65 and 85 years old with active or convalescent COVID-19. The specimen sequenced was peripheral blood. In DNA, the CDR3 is TGTGCCAGCAGTTTACCAGGACTGGGCGGGGACACCGGGGAGCTGTTTTTT. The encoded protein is CASSLPGLGGDTGELFF.